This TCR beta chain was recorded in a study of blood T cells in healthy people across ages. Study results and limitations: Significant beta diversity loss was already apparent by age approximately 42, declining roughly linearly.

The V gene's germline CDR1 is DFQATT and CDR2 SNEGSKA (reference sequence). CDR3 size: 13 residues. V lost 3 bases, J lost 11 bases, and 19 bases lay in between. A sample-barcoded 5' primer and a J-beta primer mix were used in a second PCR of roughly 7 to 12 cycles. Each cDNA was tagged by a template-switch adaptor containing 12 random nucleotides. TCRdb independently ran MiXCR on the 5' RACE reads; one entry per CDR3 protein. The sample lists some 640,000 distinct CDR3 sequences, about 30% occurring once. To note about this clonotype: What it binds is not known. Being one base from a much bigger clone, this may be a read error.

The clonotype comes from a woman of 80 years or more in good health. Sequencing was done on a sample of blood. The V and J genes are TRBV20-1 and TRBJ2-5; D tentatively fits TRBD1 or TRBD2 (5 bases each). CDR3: CSASGATYNEQYF. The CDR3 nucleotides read TGCAGTGCTAGCGGGGCCACTTACAATGAGCAGTACTTC.